A selection of T cell receptor beta chains follows, all from one sample in a study of shared clonotypes between healthy human individuals. TCRdb keeps only in-frame clones here, not all; method: immunoSEQ multiplex PCR. The table lists 2 million or so clones, about 95% of them singletons. Material for sequencing was naive CD8+ T cells sorted from blood. These TCRs come from a man aged 18 to 30 in good health. Both conserved end residues are part of each CDR3. The D gene is left open where the match is weak. Where a row states a size, it is once, few, many or the class of an expanded clone; other rows omit it.

d_gene,j_gene,v_gene,abundance,CDR3nt,CDR3aa
NA,TRBJ2-1,TRBV29-1,NA,TGCAGCGTTGAGACTAGAAACTTCAATGAGCAGTTCTTC,CSVETRNFNEQFF
NA,TRBJ1-1,TRBV18,NA,TGTGCCAGCTCCCTCGGGGTTCTAGCTGGGAAAATGAACACTGAAGCTTTCTTT,CASSLGVLAGKMNTEAFF
NA,TRBJ2-7,TRBV28,NA,TGTGCCAGCAGTCCCCAGTACGACACAACCACGTACGAGCAGTACTTC,CASSPQYDTTTYEQYF
NA,TRBJ1-2,TRBV6-5,NA,TGTGCCAGCACCAACGCAGAGGCTAACTATGGCTACACCTTC,CASTNAEANYGYTF
TRBD1,TRBJ1-1,TRBV4-1,NA,TGCGCCAGCAGCCAAGCCGGGACAGGGGTCGGCGTGAACACTGAAGCTTTCTTT,CASSQAGTGVGVNTEAFF
TRBD1,TRBJ1-2,TRBV28,once,TGTGCCAGCAGTCACAGGGGGAACTATGGCTACACCTTC,CASSHRGNYGYTF
NA,TRBJ1-2,TRBV28,NA,TGTGCCAGCGGAGGGGACGCCAGGGTAGGTGGCTACACCTTC,CASGGDARVGGYTF
NA,TRBJ2-5,TRBV6-1,NA,TGTGCCAGCAGTGACTTCCCGTACCAAGAGACCCAGTACTTC,CASSDFPYQETQYF
NA,TRBJ1-1,TRBV28,once,TGTGCCAGCAGTTTACGGTCAGCCAACACTGAAGCTTTCTTT,CASSLRSANTEAFF
TRBD1,TRBJ2-3,TRBV7-2,NA,TGTGCCAGCAGCTTAGTTTATGTCGTGACAGGGGGGGATACGCAGTATTTT,CASSLVYVVTGGDTQYF
NA,TRBJ2-5,TRBV5-4,NA,TGTGCCAGCAGCTACGGGGACCAAGAGACCCAGTACTTC,CASSYGDQETQYF
NA,TRBJ2-1,TRBV5-6,NA,TGTGCCAGCAGCCTAGTAGGGGAGCAGTTCTTC,CASSLVGEQFF
TRBD1,TRBJ2-5,TRBV9,NA,TGTGCCAGCAGCGTCGACAGGGGCCCTGGGGAGACCCAGTACTTC,CASSVDRGPGETQYF
TRBD1,TRBJ1-2,TRBV28,NA,TGTGCCAGCAGTTCTCCCAGGGAAGGGGGCCATGGCTACACCTTC,CASSSPREGGHGYTF
NA,TRBJ1-1,TRBV10-3,NA,TGTGCCATCAGTGGCGGCGTCCCAGGGGCCACTGAAGCTTTCTTT,CAISGGVPGATEAFF
TRBD2,TRBJ2-1,TRBV13,NA,TGTGCCAGCAGTCTAGGGAGGGGATGGGGTTCTTATGAGCAGTTCTTC,CASSLGRGWGSYEQFF
NA,TRBJ2-2,TRBV2,NA,TGTGCCAGCAGTGAAGCGCGCGGCGGAGGGGCGAACACCGGGGAGCTGTTTTTT,CASSEARGGGANTGELFF
TRBD1,TRBJ1-6,TRBV10-3,once,TGTGCCATCAGGGAACAGGGGCCCGGCTATAATTCACCCCTCCACTTT,CAIREQGPGYNSPLHF
TRBD2,TRBJ2-2,TRBV7-2,few,TGTGCCAGCAGCCCACGGGGAGGGACCGGGGAGCTGTTTTTT,CASSPRGGTGELFF
NA,TRBJ2-1,TRBV7-6,NA,TGTGCCAGCAGCCCCGGGTCCTACAATGAGCAGTTCTTC,CASSPGSYNEQFF
NA,TRBJ2-5,TRBV11-2,NA,TGTGCCAGCAGCTTAGAATGGGGGCAAGGCGGGGAGACCCAGTACTTC,CASSLEWGQGGETQYF
NA,TRBJ2-7,TRBV7-2,once,TGTGCCAGCTCCTCCGACTACCACTTCTCCGAGCAGTACTTC,CASSSDYHFSEQYF
NA,TRBJ1-5,TRBV7-2,NA,TGTGCCAGCAGCTCCTTTCCGGGACCCAATCAGCCCCAGCATTTT,CASSSFPGPNQPQHF
TRBD1,TRBJ2-5,TRBV7-8,NA,TGTGCCACCCAAGACAGGGCGCTAAATAGGGAGACCCAGTACTTC,CATQDRALNRETQYF
NA,TRBJ1-2,TRBV4-1,NA,TGCGCCAGCAGCCAAGGTTGGGACACGTCGGGCTACACCTTC,CASSQGWDTSGYTF
NA,TRBJ2-5,TRBV7-9,NA,TGTGCCAGCAGGAGAACGGAGACCCAGTACTTC,CASRRTETQYF
TRBD1,TRBJ2-3,TRBV9,NA,TGTGCCAGCAGCGTAGTAGACGACAGGGGGACAGATACGCAGTATTTT,CASSVVDDRGTDTQYF
TRBD2,TRBJ2-5,TRBV5-4,NA,TGTGCCAGCAGCCCAGGGACTAGCGAGCAAGAGACCCAGTACTTC,CASSPGTSEQETQYF
NA,TRBJ2-2,TRBV5-8,NA,TGTGCCAGCAGCCTCCCGGGACTCAACACCGGGGAGCTGTTTTTT,CASSLPGLNTGELFF
NA,TRBJ2-2,TRBV7-2,NA,TGTGCCAGCAGCCTAGGTACAGGACTACCGAACACCGGGGAGCTGTTTTTT,CASSLGTGLPNTGELFF
TRBD1,TRBJ2-7,TRBV13,NA,TGTGCCAGCAGCACGACAGGGGGCGGCGACGAGCAGTACTTC,CASSTTGGGDEQYF
TRBD1,TRBJ1-5,TRBV10-1,NA,TGCGCCAGCAGTGAGTCGGATCCGGGACAGGGGGTTAATCAGCCCCAGCATTTT,CASSESDPGQGVNQPQHF
NA,TRBJ1-3,TRBV5-1,NA,TGCGCCAGCAGCTTGGAGTGGGGGACTGGAAACACCATATATTTT,CASSLEWGTGNTIYF
NA,TRBJ2-7,TRBV7-3,NA,TGTGCCAGCAGCTCCCCCAGCTCCTACGAGCAGTACTTC,CASSSPSSYEQYF
NA,TRBJ2-7,TRBV7-9,NA,TGTGCCAGCACCCCTTGGGGGACCTACGAGCAGTACTTC,CASTPWGTYEQYF
TRBD2,TRBJ2-5,TRBV6-4,NA,TGTGCCAGCAGGTTGAGGGGACTACTGTTTCAAGAGACCCAGTACTTC,CASRLRGLLFQETQYF
TRBD1,TRBJ2-7,TRBV27,NA,TGTGCCAGCAGTCAGGGACAGATTACCTACGAGCAGTACTTC,CASSQGQITYEQYF
NA,TRBJ1-4,TRBV28,NA,TGTGCCAGCAGTTTCCGGGCAAATGAAAAACTGTTTTTT,CASSFRANEKLFF
NA,TRBJ2-5,TRBV5-4,NA,TGTGCCAGCAGCTTGGAGCTCGGTAGGGATGGAGAGACCCAGTACTTC,CASSLELGRDGETQYF
NA,TRBJ2-7,TRBV13,NA,TGTGCCAGCAGCCCCCAGGGTCCCTCCTACGAGCAGTACTTC,CASSPQGPSYEQYF
NA,TRBJ2-2,TRBV4-3,NA,TGCGCCAGCAGAGGACAGATAACGAACACCGGGGAGCTGTTTTTT,CASRGQITNTGELFF
TRBD1,TRBJ1-2,TRBV19,NA,TGTGCCAGTAGCCAATCCGGGACAGGGCTTGGCTACACCTTC,CASSQSGTGLGYTF
TRBD1,TRBJ2-7,TRBV29-1,NA,TGCAGCGTTCGGACAGGGTCGGGCTACGAGCAGTACTTC,CSVRTGSGYEQYF
NA,TRBJ2-5,TRBV11-2,NA,TGTGCCAGCAGCTCAGACGGGCTAGCGAGACAAGAGACCCAGTACTTC,CASSSDGLARQETQYF
NA,TRBJ2-7,TRBV5-4,NA,TGTGCCAGCAGCCCGTCCGCGGCGGAGGGCTCCTACGAGCAGTACTTC,CASSPSAAEGSYEQYF
NA,TRBJ1-2,TRBV28,once,TGTGCCAGCCGGGGGGGCGGTGGCTACACCTTC,CASRGGGGYTF
NA,TRBJ2-1,TRBV6-5,NA,TGTGCCAGCAGTCAGGGTCTCTCCTACAATGAGCAGTTCTTC,CASSQGLSYNEQFF
TRBD1,TRBJ1-5,TRBV6-1,NA,TGTGCCAGCAGTGAAAGTACGGGCAGGGGGAATAGAAATCAGCCCCAGCATTTT,CASSESTGRGNRNQPQHF
NA,TRBJ1-2,TRBV9,NA,TGTGCCAGCAGCGGAAAGGGGTCCAACTATGGCTACACCTTC,CASSGKGSNYGYTF
NA,TRBJ1-1,TRBV10-1,NA,TGCGCCAGCAGTGAGTCCTGGGGAGCACTACGGACCACTGAAGCTTTCTTT,CASSESWGALRTTEAFF
NA,TRBJ2-2,TRBV13,NA,TGTGCCAGCAGCTCCGTGTTCCCGAACACCGGGGAGCTGTTTTTT,CASSSVFPNTGELFF
NA,TRBJ2-2,TRBV5-1,NA,TGCGCCAGCAGCTTTAGGGGGAACACCGGGGAGCTGTTTTTT,CASSFRGNTGELFF
NA,TRBJ1-2,TRBV28,NA,TGTGCCAGCGGACTTTCGGAAGGGATCTATGGCTACACCTTC,CASGLSEGIYGYTF